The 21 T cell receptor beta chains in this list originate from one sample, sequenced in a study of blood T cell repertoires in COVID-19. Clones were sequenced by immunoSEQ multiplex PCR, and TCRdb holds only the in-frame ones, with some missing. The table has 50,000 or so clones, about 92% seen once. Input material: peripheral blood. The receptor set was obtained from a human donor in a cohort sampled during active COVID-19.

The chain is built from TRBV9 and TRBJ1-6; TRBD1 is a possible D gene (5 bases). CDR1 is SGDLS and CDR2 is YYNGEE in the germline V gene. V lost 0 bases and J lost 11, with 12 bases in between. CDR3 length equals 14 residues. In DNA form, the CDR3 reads TGTGCCAGCAGCGTAGATCAGGGATCGACACCCCTCCACTTT. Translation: CASSVDQGSTPLHF.

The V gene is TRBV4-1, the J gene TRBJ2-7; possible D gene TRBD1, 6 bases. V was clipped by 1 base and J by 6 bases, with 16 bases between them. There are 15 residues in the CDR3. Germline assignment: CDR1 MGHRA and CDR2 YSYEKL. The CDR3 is CASSQAGQLFPEQYF. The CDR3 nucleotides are TGCGCCAGCAGCCAAGCGGGACAACTATTTCCCGAGCAGTACTTC.

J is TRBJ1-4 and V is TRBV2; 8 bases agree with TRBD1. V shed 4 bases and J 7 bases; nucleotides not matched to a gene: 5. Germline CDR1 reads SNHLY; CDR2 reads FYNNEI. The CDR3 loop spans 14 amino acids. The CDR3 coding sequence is TGTGCCAGCAGTGGCCAGGGGGCAGGTGAAAAACTGTTTTTT. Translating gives CASSGQGAGEKLFF.

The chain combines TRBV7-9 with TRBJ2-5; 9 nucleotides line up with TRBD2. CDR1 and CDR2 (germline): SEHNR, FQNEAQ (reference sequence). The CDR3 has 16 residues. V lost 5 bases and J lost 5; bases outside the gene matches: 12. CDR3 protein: CASSAPGTSRGETQYF. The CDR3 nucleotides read TGTGCCAGCAGCGCTCCCGGGACTAGCCGGGGGGAGACCCAGTACTTC.

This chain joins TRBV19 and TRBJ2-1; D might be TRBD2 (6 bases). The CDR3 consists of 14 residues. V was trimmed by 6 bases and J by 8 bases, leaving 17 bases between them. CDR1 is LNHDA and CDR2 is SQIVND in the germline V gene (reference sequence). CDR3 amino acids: CASSLLRDGHEQFF. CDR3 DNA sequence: TGTGCCAGTAGCCTCTTGCGGGACGGACATGAGCAGTTCTTC. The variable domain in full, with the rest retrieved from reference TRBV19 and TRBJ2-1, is DGGITQSPKYLFRKEGQNVTLSCEQNLNHDAMYWYRQDPGQGLRLIYYSQIVNDFQKGDIAEGYSVSREKKESFPLTVTSAQKNPTAFYLCASSLLRDGHEQFFGPGTRLTVL.

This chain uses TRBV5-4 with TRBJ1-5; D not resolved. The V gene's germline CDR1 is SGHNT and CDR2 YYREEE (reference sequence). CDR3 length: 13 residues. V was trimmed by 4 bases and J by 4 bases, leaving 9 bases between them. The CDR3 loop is CASSADTNQPQHF. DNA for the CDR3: TGTGCCAGCAGCGCCGACACAAATCAGCCCCAGCATTTT. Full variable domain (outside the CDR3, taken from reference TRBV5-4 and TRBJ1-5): ETGVTQSPTHLIKTRGQQVTLRCSSQSGHNTVSWYQQALGQGPQFIFQYYREEENGRGNFPPRFSGLQFPNYSSELNVNALELDDSALYLCASSADTNQPQHFGDGTRLSIL.

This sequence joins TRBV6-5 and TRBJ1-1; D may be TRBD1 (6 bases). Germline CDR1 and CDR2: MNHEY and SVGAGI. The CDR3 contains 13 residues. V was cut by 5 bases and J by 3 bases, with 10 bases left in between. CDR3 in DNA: TGTGCCAGCAGTCGGAAGGGGGACACTGAAGCTTTCTTT. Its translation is CASSRKGDTEAFF.

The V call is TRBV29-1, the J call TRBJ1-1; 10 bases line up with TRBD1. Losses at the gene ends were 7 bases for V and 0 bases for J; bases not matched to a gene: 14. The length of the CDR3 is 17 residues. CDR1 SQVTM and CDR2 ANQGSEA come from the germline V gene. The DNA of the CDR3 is TGCAGCGCCGGAAGGGACAGGGGAATTCTCATGAACACTGAAGCTTTCTTT. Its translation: CSAGRDRGILMNTEAFF.

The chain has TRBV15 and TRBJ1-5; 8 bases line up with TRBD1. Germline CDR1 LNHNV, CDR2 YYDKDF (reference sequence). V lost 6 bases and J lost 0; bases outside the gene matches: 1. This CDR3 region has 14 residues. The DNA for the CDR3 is TGTGCCACCAGGGGGACAGGTAGCAATCAGCCCCAGCATTTT. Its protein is CATRGTGSNQPQHF.

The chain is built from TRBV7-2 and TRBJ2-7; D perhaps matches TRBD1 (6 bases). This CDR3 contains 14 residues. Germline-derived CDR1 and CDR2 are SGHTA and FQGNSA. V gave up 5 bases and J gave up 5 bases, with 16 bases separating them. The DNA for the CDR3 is TGTGCCAGCAGCCTTTTAGCCTACAGGGACGAGCAGTACTTC. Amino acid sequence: CASSLLAYRDEQYF.

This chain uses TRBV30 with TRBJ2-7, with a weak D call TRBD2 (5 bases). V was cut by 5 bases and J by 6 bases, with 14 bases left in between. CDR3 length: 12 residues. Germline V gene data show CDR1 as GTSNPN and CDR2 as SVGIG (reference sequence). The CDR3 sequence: CAWGPLRAEQYF. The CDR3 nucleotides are TGTGCCTGGGGCCCCCTGAGGGCCGAGCAGTACTTC.

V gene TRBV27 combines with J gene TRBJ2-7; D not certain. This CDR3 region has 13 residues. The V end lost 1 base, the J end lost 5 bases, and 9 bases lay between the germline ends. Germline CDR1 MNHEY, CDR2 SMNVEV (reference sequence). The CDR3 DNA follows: TGTGCCAGCAGTTTATTGCGTTCCCACGAGCAGTACGTC. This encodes CASSLLRSHEQYV.

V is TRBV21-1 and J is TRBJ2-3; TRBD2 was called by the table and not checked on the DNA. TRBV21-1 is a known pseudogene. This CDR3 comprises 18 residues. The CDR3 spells CASSKALAGGPGTDTQYF. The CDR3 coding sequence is TGTGCCAGCAGCAAAGCCCTAGCGGGAGGGCCGGGCACAGATACGCAGTATTTT.

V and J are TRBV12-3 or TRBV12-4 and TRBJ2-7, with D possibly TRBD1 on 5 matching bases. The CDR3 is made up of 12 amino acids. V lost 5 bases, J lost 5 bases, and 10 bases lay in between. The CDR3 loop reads CASSPRTNEQYF. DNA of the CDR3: TGTGCCAGCAGTCCCCGGACAAACGAGCAGTACTTC.

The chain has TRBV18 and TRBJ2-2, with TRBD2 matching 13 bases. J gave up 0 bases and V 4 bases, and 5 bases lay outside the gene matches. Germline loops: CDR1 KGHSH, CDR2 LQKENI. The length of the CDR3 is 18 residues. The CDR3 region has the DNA TGTGCCAGCTCACTGACGGGACTAGCGGGACCGAACACCGGGGAGCTGTTTTTT. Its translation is CASSLTGLAGPNTGELFF.

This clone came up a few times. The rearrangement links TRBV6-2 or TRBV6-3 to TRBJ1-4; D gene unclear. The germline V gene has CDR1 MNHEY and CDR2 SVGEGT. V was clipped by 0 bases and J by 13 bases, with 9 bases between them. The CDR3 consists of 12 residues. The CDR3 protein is CASSYSWRGLFF. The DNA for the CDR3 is TGTGCCAGCAGTTACTCTTGGCGAGGACTGTTTTTT.

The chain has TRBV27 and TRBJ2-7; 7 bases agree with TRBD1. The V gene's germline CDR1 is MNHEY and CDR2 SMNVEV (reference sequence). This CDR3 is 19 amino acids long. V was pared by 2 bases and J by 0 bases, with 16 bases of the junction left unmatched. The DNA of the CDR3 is TGTGCCAGCAGTTTAGGGCCCCCCCAGACAGGGTATACCTCCTACGAGCAGTACGTC. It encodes CASSLGPPQTGYTSYEQYV.

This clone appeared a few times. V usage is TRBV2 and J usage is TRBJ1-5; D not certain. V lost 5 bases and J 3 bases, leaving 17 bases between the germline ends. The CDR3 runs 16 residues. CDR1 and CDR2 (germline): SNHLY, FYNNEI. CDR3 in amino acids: CASSLESGWINQPQHF. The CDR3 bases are TGTGCCAGCAGTCTGGAATCAGGCTGGATCAATCAGCCCCAGCATTTT.

Here the CDR3 DNA reads TGTGCCAGCAGCCCGATTGGACTAGCACACGAAGAGACCCAGTACTTC. Protein product: CASSPIGLAHEETQYF. J is TRBJ2-5 and V is TRBV7-8, with 8 positions matching TRBD2. Germline V gives CDR1 SGHVS, CDR2 FQNEAQ. The CDR3 contains 16 residues. J was trimmed by 3 bases and V by 5 bases; bases with no gene match: 11.

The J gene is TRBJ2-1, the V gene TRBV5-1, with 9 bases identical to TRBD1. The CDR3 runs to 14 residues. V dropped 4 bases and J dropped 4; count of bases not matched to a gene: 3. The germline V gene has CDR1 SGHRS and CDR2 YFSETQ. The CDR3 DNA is TGCGCCAGCAGCGCCGGGACAGGGTACAATGAGCAGTTCTTC. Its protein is CASSAGTGYNEQFF.

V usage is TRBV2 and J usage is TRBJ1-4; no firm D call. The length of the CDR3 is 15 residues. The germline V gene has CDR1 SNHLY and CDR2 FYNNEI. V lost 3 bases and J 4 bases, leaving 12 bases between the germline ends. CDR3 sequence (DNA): TGTGCCAGCAGTGAGGAAGCGCTCTTTAATGAAAAACTGTTTTTT. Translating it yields CASSEEALFNEKLFF. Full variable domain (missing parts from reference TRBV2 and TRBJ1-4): EPEVTQTPSHQVTQMGQEVILRCVPISNHLYFYWYRQILGQKVEFLVSFYNNEISEKSEIFDDQFSVERPDGSNFTLKIRSTKLEDSAMYFCASSEEALFNEKLFFGSGTQLSVL.